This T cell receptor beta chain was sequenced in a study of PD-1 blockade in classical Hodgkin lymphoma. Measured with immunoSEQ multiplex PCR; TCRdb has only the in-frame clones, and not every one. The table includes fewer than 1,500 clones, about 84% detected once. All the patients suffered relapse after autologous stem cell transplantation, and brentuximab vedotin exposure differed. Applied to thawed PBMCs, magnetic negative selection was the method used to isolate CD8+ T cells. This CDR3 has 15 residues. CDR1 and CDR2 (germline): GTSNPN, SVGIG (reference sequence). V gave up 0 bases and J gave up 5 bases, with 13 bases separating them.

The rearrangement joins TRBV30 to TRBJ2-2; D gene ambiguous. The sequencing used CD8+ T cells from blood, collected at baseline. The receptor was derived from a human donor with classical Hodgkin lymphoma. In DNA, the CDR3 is TGTGCCTGGAGTGTACGGCGGTTAGAGACCGGGGAGCTGTTTTTT. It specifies CAWSVRRLETGELFF.